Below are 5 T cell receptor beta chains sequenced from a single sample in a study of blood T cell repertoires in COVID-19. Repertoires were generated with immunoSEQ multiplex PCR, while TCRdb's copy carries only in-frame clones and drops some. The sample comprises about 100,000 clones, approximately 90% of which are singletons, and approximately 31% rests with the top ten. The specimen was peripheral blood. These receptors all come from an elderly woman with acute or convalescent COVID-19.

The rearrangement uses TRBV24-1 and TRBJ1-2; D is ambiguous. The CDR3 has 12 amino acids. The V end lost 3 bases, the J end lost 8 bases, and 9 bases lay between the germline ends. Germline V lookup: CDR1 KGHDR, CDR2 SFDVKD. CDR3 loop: CATSDRRGGYTF. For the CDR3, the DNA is TGTGCCACCAGTGATCGCAGAGGGGGCTACACCTTC.

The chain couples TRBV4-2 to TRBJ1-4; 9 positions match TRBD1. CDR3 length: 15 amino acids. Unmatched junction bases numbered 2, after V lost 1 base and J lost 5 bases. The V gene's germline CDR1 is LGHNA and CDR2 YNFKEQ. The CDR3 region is CASSQGGQGNEKLFF. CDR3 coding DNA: TGTGCCAGCAGCCAAGGGGGACAGGGCAATGAAAAACTGTTTTTT.

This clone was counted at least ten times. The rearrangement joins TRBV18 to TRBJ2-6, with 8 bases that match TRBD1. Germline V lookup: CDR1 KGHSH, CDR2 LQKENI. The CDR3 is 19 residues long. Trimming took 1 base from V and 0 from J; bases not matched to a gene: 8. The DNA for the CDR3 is TGTGCCAGCTCACCACTTGACAGGGGCCTCAACTCTGGGGCCAACGTCCTGACTTTC. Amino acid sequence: CASSPLDRGLNSGANVLTF.

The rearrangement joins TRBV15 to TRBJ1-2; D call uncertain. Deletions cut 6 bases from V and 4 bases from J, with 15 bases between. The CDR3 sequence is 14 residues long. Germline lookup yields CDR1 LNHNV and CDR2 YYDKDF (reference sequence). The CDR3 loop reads CATRVDTGPYGYTF. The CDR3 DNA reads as TGTGCCACCAGGGTCGACACCGGCCCCTATGGCTACACCTTC.

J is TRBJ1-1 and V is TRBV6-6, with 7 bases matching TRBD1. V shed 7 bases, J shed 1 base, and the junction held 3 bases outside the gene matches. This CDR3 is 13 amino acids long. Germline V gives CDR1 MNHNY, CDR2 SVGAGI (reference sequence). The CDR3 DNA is TGTGCCAGCAAGCAGGGGGAGAACACTGAAGCTTTCTTT. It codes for CASKQGENTEAFF.